This T cell receptor (beta chain) came from a study of cytomegalovirus exposure and HLA in healthy donors. Whole-study findings and limits: In a later analysis, an Asian-associated ancestry cluster reportedly showed fewer N-insertions than the roughly 690-donor mean.

This clone appeared a single time. No antigen is known for it. Researchers ran the PCR with 60 Vbeta and 13 Jbeta primers. The repertoire was sequenced with immunoSEQ multiplex PCR; TCRdb's copy has only in-frame clones and lacks some. The table has about 150,000 clones, over 70% seen once; the top ten hold roughly 2.2%. This CDR3 has 12 amino acids. Deletions cut 10 bases from V and 4 bases from J, with 13 bases between. The V gene's germline CDR1 is MNHNS and CDR2 SASEGT. The chain uses TRBV6-1 and TRBJ1-1, with D tentatively TRBD1 (5 bases). The TCR sequence derives from a man aged 25-45 years in good health and CMV-seronegative. Input material: PBMCs. The chain's CDR3 is CATGGPSTEAFF. The CDR3 DNA reads TGTGCCACGGGGGGTCCTAGCACTGAAGCTTTCTTT.